This T cell receptor beta chain derives from a study of blood T cell repertoires in COVID-19. Study-wide background: The origin of the acute and convalescent COVID-19 samples was the United States, Italy and Spain. Sources were T cells, B-cell-depleted T cells, or PBMCs; the material itself was cDNA or gDNA.

Germline V CDR1 and CDR2: SGHKS, YYEKEE (reference sequence). This CDR3 is 15 amino acids long. V trimming: 4 bases; J trimming: 4 bases; junction bases outside the gene matches: 8. Original processing notes: Researchers report that nucleated cell counts were estimated from reference gene primer amplification. The assay was immunoSEQ multiplex PCR, and TCRdb's table has in-frame clones only and misses some. Clone size and V and J calls were adopted from that table, with D and trimming inferred from the DNA. Of 150,000 to 200,000 clones listed, roughly 82% are singletons. The TCR was taken from a woman in her 30s with acute or convalescent COVID-19. The sequencing sample was made of peripheral blood. V gene TRBV5-5 combines with J gene TRBJ2-5; 9 bases are a match to TRBD1. In nucleotides, the CDR3 is TGTGCCAGCAGCGGGACAGGGCGTGTCCGAGAGACCCAGTACTTC. It is translated as CASSGTGRVRETQYF.